This T cell receptor beta chain was sequenced for a study of shared clonotypes between healthy human individuals. Broader study findings: Larger estimated richness was generally recorded for naive subsets relative to memory subsets. Clonotypes that were shared across a handful of donors made up 4% to 6% of naive CD4 clonotypes.

Turning to this clone: No antigen is known for it.

Germline-derived CDR1 and CDR2 are SGHRS and YFSETQ. This CDR3 comprises 15 residues. V lost 6 bases, J lost 0 bases, and 12 bases lay in between. Clones were sequenced by immunoSEQ multiplex PCR, and TCRdb holds only the in-frame ones, with some missing. The table includes approximately 2.5 million clones, 80% to 95% detected once. Material: naive CD4+ T cells from PBMCs. As to subset: CD45RA+ positively selected. J is TRBJ2-2 and V is TRBV5-1, with a possible D match to TRBD1 (5 bases). This TCR came from a man between 18 and 35 years old in good health. Some clones in this sample may be carry-over from other donors' samples. This chain's CDR3 is CASTLGRANTGELFF. The CDR3 DNA is TGCGCCAGCACCCTGGGCAGGGCGAACACCGGGGAGCTGTTTTTT.